One T cell receptor beta chain is described in this entry. CDR1 and CDR2 from the germline V gene are SGHAT and FQNNGV. The CDR3 is made up of 15 amino acids. Trimming took 2 bases from V and 2 from J, leaving 12 bases between them. The sample originates from a study of control samples from healthy donors and cancer patients. TCRdb's table, derived via immunoSEQ multiplex PCR, lists solely in-frame clones and lacks some. The table records around 130,000 clones, around nine tenths of them present only once. What was sequenced was blood. This TCR derives from a man between 25 and 39 years old in good health. V usage is TRBV11-2 and J usage is TRBJ2-5; D may be TRBD2 (6 bases). The CDR3 loop reads CASSLLLGGQETQYF. As DNA, the CDR3 is TGTGCCAGCAGCTTATTATTGGGGGGACAAGAGACCCAGTACTTC.